These 19 T cell receptor beta chains share one sample of origin, sequenced in a study of patients and donors after allogeneic stem cell transplantation. Each CDR3 protein gets one entry after TCRdb re-called the RT-PCR reads with MiXCR. This sample yields approximately 200,000 distinct CDR3 sequences, of which 35% to 45% are seen a single time; approximately 10% belongs to the top ten. Sequencing used blood, either unsorted or a sorted T cell fraction (not recorded which). These receptors originate from a human donor who was either an allogeneic HSCT recipient or a stem cell or donor lymphocyte infusion donor (not recorded which). It is not recorded whose cells these are; they may come from a transplant donor.

This clonotype appeared a few times. The V gene is TRBV12-5, the J gene TRBJ2-1, with unresolved D. The CDR3 extends over 15 amino acids. V lost 1 base and J lost 0, with 7 bases in between. Germline V gene sequence: CDR1 LGHNT, CDR2 FRNRAP. CDR3 nucleotides: TGTGCTAGTGGTTTGGGGGTGGGCTCCTACAATGAGCAGTTCTTC. It specifies CASGLGVGSYNEQFF.

This clonotype is a singleton in its sample. This chain uses TRBV4-1 with TRBJ2-1; TRBD1 matches at 7 bases. CDR1 MGHRA and CDR2 YSYEKL come from the germline V gene. V shed 1 base, J shed 5 bases, and the junction held 5 bases outside the gene matches. There are 15 residues in the CDR3. The CDR3 DNA follows: TGCGCCAGCAGCCAAGGTTTAGGGACAGACAATGAGCAGTTCTTC. Its protein product is CASSQGLGTDNEQFF.

The chain joins TRBV11-2 to TRBJ2-2; 9 bases line up with TRBD2. The trim removed 5 bases at V and 4 bases at J, leaving 11 bases unmatched. The CDR3 loop spans 17 amino acids. The germline gives CDR1 SGHAT, CDR2 FQNNGV. This CDR3 reads CASSPYRAGGITGELFF. For the CDR3, the DNA is TGTGCCAGCAGCCCCTATCGAGCGGGGGGAATCACCGGGGAGCTGTTTTTT.

The rearrangement links TRBV21-1 to TRBJ2-4; the table's D call of TRBD2 was not tested on the DNA. TRBV21-1 is a listed pseudogene. The CDR3 is 19 residues long. The CDR3 DNA reads TGTGCCAGCAGCAAAAAGGTTTCTAGCGGGGGTCTAGCCAAAAACATTCAGTACTTC. This gives the protein CASSKKVSSGGLAKNIQYF.

The chain joins TRBV9 to TRBJ2-3; no reliable D call. CDR3 length equals 13 residues. The germline V and J ends were trimmed by 4 bases and 3 bases, with 9 bases remaining between them. Germline assignment: CDR1 SGDLS and CDR2 YYNGEE. The CDR3 sequence: CASSTFGTDTQYF. In DNA, the CDR3 is TGTGCCAGCAGCACCTTTGGGACAGATACGCAGTATTTT. Based on the CDR3 plus reference TRBV9 and TRBJ2-3, the full variable domain is DSGVTQTPKHLITATGQRVTLRCSPRSGDLSVYWYQQSLDQGLQFLIQYYNGEERAKGNILERFSAQQFPDLHSELNLSSLELGDSALYFCASSTFGTDTQYFGPGTRLTVL.

This clonotype came up a few times. The V call is TRBV29-1, the J call TRBJ1-1; 9 positions match TRBD1. CDR3 length: 11 residues. The V segment lost 8 bases and the J segment 7 bases; nucleotides outside the gene matches: 5. CDR1 is SQVTM and CDR2 is ANQGSEA in the germline V gene. CDR3 sequence: CSTDRGVEAFF. DNA for the CDR3: TGCAGCACGGACAGGGGAGTTGAAGCTTTCTTT.

This clonotype was seen only a few times. The chain is built from TRBV6-5 and TRBJ1-5; D is possibly TRBD1 (5 bases). The CDR3 spans 13 residues. Per the germline V gene, CDR1 is MNHEY and CDR2 is SVGAGI. V was trimmed by 2 bases and J by 9 bases, leaving 11 bases between them. CDR3 protein: CASSYDSSVPQHF. DNA of the CDR3: TGTGCCAGCAGTTACGACAGTTCAGTGCCCCAGCATTTT.

As DNA, the CDR3 is TGTGCCAGCTCAGAATACGACAGTTCCTACGAGCAGTACTTC. This translates into CASSEYDSSYEQYF. This chain uses TRBV18 with TRBJ2-7; D might be TRBD1 (5 bases). The CDR3 is 14 amino acids. Germline CDR1 reads KGHSH; CDR2 reads LQKENI. The V gene lost 5 bases and the J gene lost 1 base, with 12 bases spanning the gap.

The chain employs TRBV6-5 and TRBJ1-2; D remains unclear. This CDR3 comprises 13 residues. V lost 0 bases, J lost 8 bases, and 10 bases lay in between. Germline V gene lookup returns CDR1 MNHEY and CDR2 SVGAGI. CDR3 sequence (DNA): TGTGCCAGCAGTTACTCAAGAGTGGGAGGCTACACCTTC. Translating gives CASSYSRVGGYTF.

This clonotype was observed a handful of times. The chain recombines TRBV4-1 with TRBJ1-4; tentative D call: TRBD1 (5 bases). V was trimmed by 0 bases and J by 8 bases, leaving 13 bases between them. Germline CDR1 is MGHRA and CDR2 is YSYEKL. CDR3 length: 15 amino acids. CDR3 DNA sequence: TGCGCCAGCAGCCAAGAGGCGGGGGTGAGAGAAAAACTGTTTTTT. This encodes CASSQEAGVREKLFF.

This clonotype was counted between two and nine times. This CDR3 is CASSRQRYGYTF. The CDR3 DNA sequence: TGTGCCAGCAGCAGACAGAGATATGGCTACACCTTC. The V gene is TRBV7-2, the J gene TRBJ1-2; possibly TRBD1 for D (5 bases). The CDR3 extends over 12 amino acids. Trimming cost V 5 bases and J 5 bases, with 9 bases left between them. Germline V gene data show CDR1 as SGHTA and CDR2 as FQGNSA.

This clonotype was observed a handful of times. V and J are TRBV6-5 and TRBJ1-1; D is unresolved. Germline CDR1 MNHEY, CDR2 SVGAGI. V lost 6 bases, J lost 5 bases, and 19 bases lay in between. The CDR3 totals 15 residues. The CDR3 DNA reads TGTGCCAGCAGCCAACTCAAGAGGCCGAGGACTGAAGCTTTCTTT. Residues: CASSQLKRPRTEAFF.

The chain recombines TRBV29-1 with TRBJ2-5, with D maybe TRBD2 (5 bases). Trimming pared 1 base from V and 5 bases from J, leaving 14 bases between. CDR1 is SQVTM, CDR2 ANQGSEA, per germline. The CDR3 contains 14 residues. CDR3 sequence reads: CSVEVEGLGETQYF. The CDR3 DNA is TGCAGCGTTGAAGTTGAGGGCCTCGGGGAGACCCAGTACTTC.

The chain uses TRBV3-1 and TRBJ2-2; 7 bases are shared with TRBD2. Germline V gene sequence: CDR1 LGHDT, CDR2 YNNKEL (reference sequence). This CDR3 region has 19 residues. V gave up 1 base and J gave up 0 bases; unmatched junction bases: 11. The CDR3 nucleotides read TGTGCCAGCAGCCAAGGTGGTGGGAGGGGACCTTCGAACACCGGGGAGCTGTTTTTT. This gives the protein CASSQGGGRGPSNTGELFF.

Only a few counts were recorded for this clonotype. This sequence joins TRBV13 and TRBJ1-2; D is unclear. Deletions cut 4 bases from V and 6 bases from J, with 12 bases between. The germline CDR1 and CDR2 sequences are PRHDT and FYEKMQ (reference sequence). CDR3 size: 13 residues. The CDR3 DNA reads TGTGCCAGCAGCTCCGGTCTAATTAATGGCTACACCTTC. Translating it yields CASSSGLINGYTF.

There are a few counts of this clonotype. V and J are TRBV4-1 and TRBJ1-2; possibly TRBD1 for D (6 bases). Germline V gives CDR1 MGHRA, CDR2 YSYEKL. The V and J ends lost 4 bases and 0 bases respectively, with 15 bases between them. The CDR3 runs 16 residues. The CDR3 here is CASSRGQRETNYGYTF. The CDR3 bases are TGCGCCAGCAGCCGAGGACAGCGAGAAACTAACTATGGCTACACCTTC.

The chain carries TRBV6-1 and TRBJ2-7, with 9 nucleotides matching TRBD1. The CDR3 has 17 amino acids. The junction had 16 bases not matched to a gene; V was cut back by 7 bases and J by 3 bases. CDR1 is MNHNS, CDR2 SASEGT, per germline. CDR3 protein: CASNVHDRTGVNYEQYF. In DNA form, the CDR3 reads TGTGCCAGCAACGTACATGATAGGACAGGGGTTAACTACGAGCAGTACTTC.

The chain employs TRBV10-3 and TRBJ2-3; TRBD1 is a possible D gene (5 bases). The V gene lost 7 bases and the J gene lost 4 bases, with 15 bases spanning the gap. The CDR3 runs 14 residues. Germline lookup yields CDR1 ENHRY and CDR2 SYGVKD. The CDR3 loop reads CAITPTLGADTQYF. CDR3 nucleotides: TGTGCCATCACCCCGACCTTAGGGGCAGATACGCAGTATTTT.

This clonotype appeared a few times. The chain joins TRBV24-1 to TRBJ2-1; 14 nucleotides agree with TRBD2. The germline V gene has CDR1 KGHDR and CDR2 SFDVKD. This CDR3 comprises 16 residues. Trimming removed 0 bases from V and 7 bases from J; junction bases left unmatched: 1. The CDR3 region is CATSDLRTSGRNEQFF. The DNA for the CDR3 is TGTGCCACCAGTGATTTGAGGACTAGCGGGAGGAATGAGCAGTTCTTC.